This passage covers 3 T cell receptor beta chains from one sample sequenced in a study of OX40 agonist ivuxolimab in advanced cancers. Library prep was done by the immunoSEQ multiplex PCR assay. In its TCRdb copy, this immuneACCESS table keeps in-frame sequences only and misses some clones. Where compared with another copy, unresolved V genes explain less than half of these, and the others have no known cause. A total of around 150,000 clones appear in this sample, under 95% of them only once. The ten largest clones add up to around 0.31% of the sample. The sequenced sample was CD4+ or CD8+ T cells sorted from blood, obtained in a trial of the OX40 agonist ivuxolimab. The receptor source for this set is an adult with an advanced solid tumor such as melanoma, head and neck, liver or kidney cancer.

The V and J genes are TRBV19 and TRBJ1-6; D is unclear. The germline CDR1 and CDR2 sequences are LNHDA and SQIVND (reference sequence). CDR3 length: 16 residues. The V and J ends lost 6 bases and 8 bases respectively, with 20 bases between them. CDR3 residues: CASRQYNFKADSPLHF. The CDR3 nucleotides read TGTGCCAGTAGGCAGTACAACTTTAAGGCCGATTCACCCCTCCACTTT.

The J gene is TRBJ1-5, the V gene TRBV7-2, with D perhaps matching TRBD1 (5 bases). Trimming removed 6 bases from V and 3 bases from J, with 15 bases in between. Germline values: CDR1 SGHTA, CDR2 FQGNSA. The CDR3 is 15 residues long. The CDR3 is CASSLMGGNNQPQHF. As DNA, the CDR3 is TGTGCCAGCAGTCTCATGGGGGGAAACAATCAGCCCCAGCATTTT.

The CDR3 DNA is TGTGCCAGCAGCGCTGGGGGAGCCACTGAAGCTTTCTTT. Protein product: CASSAGGATEAFF. The chain carries TRBV11-2 and TRBJ1-1; maybe TRBD1 (5 bases). This CDR3 is built from 13 residues. Trimming took 5 bases from V and 4 from J, leaving 11 bases between them. Germline CDR1 reads SGHAT; CDR2 reads FQNNGV.